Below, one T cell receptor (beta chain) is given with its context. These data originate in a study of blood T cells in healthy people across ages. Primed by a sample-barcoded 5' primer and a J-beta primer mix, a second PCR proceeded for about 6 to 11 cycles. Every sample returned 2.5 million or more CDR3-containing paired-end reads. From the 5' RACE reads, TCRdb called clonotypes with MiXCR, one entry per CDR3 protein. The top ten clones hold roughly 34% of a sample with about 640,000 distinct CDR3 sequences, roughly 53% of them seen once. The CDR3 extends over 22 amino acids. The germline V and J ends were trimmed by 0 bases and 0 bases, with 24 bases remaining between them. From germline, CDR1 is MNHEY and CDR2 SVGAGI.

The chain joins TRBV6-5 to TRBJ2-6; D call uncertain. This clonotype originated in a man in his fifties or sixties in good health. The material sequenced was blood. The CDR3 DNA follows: TGTGCCAGCAGTTACTCGGGCTCCTCGATCCTTAGGAGTACCTCTGGGGCCAACGTCCTGACTTTC. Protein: CASSYSGSSILRSTSGANVLTF.